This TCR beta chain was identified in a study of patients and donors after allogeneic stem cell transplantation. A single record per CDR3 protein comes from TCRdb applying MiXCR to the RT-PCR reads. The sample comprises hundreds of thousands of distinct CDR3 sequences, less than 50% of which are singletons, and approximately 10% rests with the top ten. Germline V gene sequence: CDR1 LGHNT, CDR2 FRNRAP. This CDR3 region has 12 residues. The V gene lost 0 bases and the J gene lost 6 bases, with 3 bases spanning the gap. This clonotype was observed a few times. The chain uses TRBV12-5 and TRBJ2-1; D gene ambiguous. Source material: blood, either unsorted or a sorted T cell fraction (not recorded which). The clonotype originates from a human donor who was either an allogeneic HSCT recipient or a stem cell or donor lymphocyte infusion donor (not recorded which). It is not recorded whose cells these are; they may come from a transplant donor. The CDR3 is CASGLVFNEQFF. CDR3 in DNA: TGTGCTAGTGGTTTGGTTTTCAATGAGCAGTTCTTC.